The rows below give T cell receptor beta chains drawn from one sample of a study of cytomegalovirus exposure and HLA in healthy donors. The data were produced by immunoSEQ multiplex PCR, yet TCRdb's version contains in-frame clones alone and is incomplete. The sample lists about 120,000 clones, about 83% occurring once. The sequenced sample was PBMCs. These receptors were collected from a woman between 25 and 40 years old in good health and CMV-seronegative. CDR3s include the opening cysteine and the closing phenylalanine or tryptophan. Each record gives: D gene, clone size, V gene, J gene, CDR3 DNA, CDR3 protein. The D gene is left open where the match is weak. Expanded clones get a size class; other rows say once, few or many, or leave the size out.

NA,NA,TRBV11-2,TRBJ2-7,TGTGCCACACGACAGTCCTACGAGCAGTACTTC,CATRQSYEQYF
NA,NA,TRBV9,TRBJ2-7,TGTGCCAGCAGCGTAGGGGCAGGCGAGCAGTACTTC,CASSVGAGEQYF
NA,NA,TRBV9,TRBJ2-7,TGTGCCAGCAGCGTAGGGTGGGGGGACAGTGCCTACGAGCAGTACTTC,CASSVGWGDSAYEQYF
NA,NA,TRBV15,TRBJ2-7,TGTGCCACCAGCAGAGGAGGGGGGGTGGAGGAGCAGTACTTC,CATSRGGGVEEQYF
TRBD1,NA,TRBV6-1,TRBJ2-7,TGTGCCAGCAAGGTAACAGGGGGCCTCCCTTACGAGCAGTACTTC,CASKVTGGLPYEQYF
NA,NA,TRBV6-6,TRBJ2-1,TGTGCCAGCAGTTACAATTGGAAGGGGACAGAGCAGTTCTTC,CASSYNWKGTEQFF
NA,once,TRBV6-1,TRBJ1-5,TGTGCCAGCAGTCGAGAGGGGGGGATGGCCCAGCATTTT,CASSREGGMAQHF
TRBD2,NA,TRBV5-6,TRBJ2-3,TGTGCCAGCAGCTCCAGCGGGGGGGCGTGGGATACGCAGTATTTT,CASSSSGGAWDTQYF
TRBD2,NA,TRBV18,TRBJ2-1,TGTGCCAGCTCCCGCCCGGGACTAGCGGGGGGGAGCCGCTACAATGAGCAGTTCTTC,CASSRPGLAGGSRYNEQFF
NA,NA,TRBV7-7,TRBJ2-1,TGTGCTAGCAGCCCTGCGGGCGCGGATGAGCAGTTCTTC,CASSPAGADEQFF
TRBD2,NA,TRBV4-2,TRBJ2-1,TGTGCCAGCAGCCAGCAACTAGCGGGGGCAGCTGATGAGCAGTTCTTC,CASSQQLAGAADEQFF
NA,once,TRBV6-5,TRBJ2-7,TGTGCCAGCAGTTACTCAGCGGTGGCCTACGAGCAGTACTTC,CASSYSAVAYEQYF
TRBD1,NA,TRBV19,TRBJ1-2,TGTGCCAGTAGTATTCCCAGGACAGGCAACTATGGCTACACCTTC,CASSIPRTGNYGYTF
NA,NA,TRBV27,TRBJ1-2,TGTGCCAGCAGTCGCGGGTCAGGGGCGGATGGCTACACCTTC,CASSRGSGADGYTF
NA,few,TRBV18,TRBJ2-7,TGTGCCAGCTCACCGGCAGGTTCAGCCTACGAGCAGTACTTC,CASSPAGSAYEQYF
NA,few,TRBV7-6,TRBJ1-2,TGTGCCAGCAGCACCTACCAGGGAAGAAGTGGCTACACCTTC,CASSTYQGRSGYTF
NA,NA,TRBV5-6,TRBJ2-2,TGTGCCAGCAGCGCCACGCAACAGGGTACCGGGGAGCTGTTTTTT,CASSATQQGTGELFF
NA,NA,TRBV15,TRBJ1-2,TGTGCCACCAGCAGAGATTCAGACTATGGCTACACCTTC,CATSRDSDYGYTF
TRBD1,NA,TRBV5-1,TRBJ2-5,TGCGCCAGCAGCGGCCGGGACAGGGGAGAAGAGACCCAGTACTTC,CASSGRDRGEETQYF
TRBD2,NA,TRBV15,TRBJ2-5,TGTGCCACCAGCAGAGATATAGCGGGCGAGACCCAGTACTTC,CATSRDIAGETQYF
TRBD1,NA,TRBV13,TRBJ2-7,TGTGCCAGCAGCTTACGGGACAGCTCCTACGAGCAGTACTTC,CASSLRDSSYEQYF
TRBD1,NA,TRBV6-1,TRBJ1-6,TGTGCCAGTACCGGGACAGGGGTTGTTTCACCCCTCCACTTT,CASTGTGVVSPLHF
NA,NA,TRBV7-6,TRBJ1-1,TGTGCCAGCAGCTTAGCGCCCGGGGACACTGAAGCTTTCTTT,CASSLAPGDTEAFF
TRBD1,NA,TRBV11-3,TRBJ1-1,TGTGCCAGCAGCTTAGCGACAGGGAGGGCTTTCTTT,CASSLATGRAFF
NA,NA,TRBV5-1,TRBJ1-2,TGCGCCAGCAGCTTGGGACAGGTTGCTAACTATGGCTACACCTTC,CASSLGQVANYGYTF
NA,NA,TRBV5-1,TRBJ1-6,TGCGCCAGCAGCTTGGGGGGGAGGAGTTCACCCCTCCACTTT,CASSLGGRSSPLHF
TRBD2,NA,TRBV5-1,TRBJ2-5,TGCGCCAGCAGCTTCGGGACTAACCTCGGGCAGACCCAGTACTTC,CASSFGTNLGQTQYF
NA,NA,TRBV12-5,TRBJ2-3,TGTGCTAGTGGGTTCGGGACTCGTACAGATACGCAGTATTTT,CASGFGTRTDTQYF
TRBD1,NA,TRBV18,TRBJ1-1,TGTGCCAGCTCACTGGGACAGATCATGAACACTGAAGCTTTCTTT,CASSLGQIMNTEAFF
NA,NA,TRBV5-1,TRBJ1-1,TGCGCCAGCAGCGGCGGGGACTCGAGGTTAAACACTGAAGCTTTCTTT,CASSGGDSRLNTEAFF
NA,NA,TRBV6-5,TRBJ1-1,TGTGCCAGCCGGCCCGCAGGGGATTGGAACACTGAAGCTTTCTTT,CASRPAGDWNTEAFF
NA,NA,TRBV6-1,TRBJ2-2,TGTGCCAGCAGGAGCACCGGGGAGCTGTTTTTT,CASRSTGELFF
NA,few,TRBV6-4,TRBJ1-6,TGTGCCAGCAGTCGCGGTGGATTAAACAATTCACCCCTCCACTTT,CASSRGGLNNSPLHF
TRBD2,NA,TRBV7-3,TRBJ2-1,TGTGCCAGCAGTCCTAGCGGGGGGGCCTTCGATGAGCAGTTCTTC,CASSPSGGAFDEQFF
NA,NA,TRBV4-3,TRBJ2-1,TGCGCCAGCAGCCGTATCACAGGCTTCAATGAGCAGTTCTTC,CASSRITGFNEQFF
TRBD2,NA,TRBV30,TRBJ2-2,TGTGCCTGGCACGGGACTAGAAAGGACACCGGGGAGCTGTTTTTT,CAWHGTRKDTGELFF
TRBD2,NA,TRBV5-5,TRBJ2-5,TGTGCCAGCAGCCTAACCGGGACTAGCGGGGAGACCCAGTACTTC,CASSLTGTSGETQYF
TRBD2,few,TRBV11-3,TRBJ2-1,TGTGCCAGCAGCTTAGGACTAGCGGGGGCCGGGGAGCAGTTCTTC,CASSLGLAGAGEQFF
TRBD1,NA,TRBV12-5,TRBJ1-5,TGTGCTAGTTCCCAGGGGGTCTACAATCAGCCCCAGCATTTT,CASSQGVYNQPQHF
TRBD1,NA,TRBV30,TRBJ2-3,TGTGCCTGGAGGCGGACAGGGAGCACAGATACGCAGTATTTT,CAWRRTGSTDTQYF
TRBD1,NA,TRBV6-1,TRBJ2-7,TGTGCCAGCAGTGCGACAGGGTGGGAGCAGTACTTC,CASSATGWEQYF